The rows below give T cell receptor beta chains drawn from one sample of a study of naive and memory T cell subsets. In TCRdb, the UMI-ligation and nested PCR reads were re-called with MiXCR into one record per CDR3 protein. Among tens of thousands of distinct CDR3 sequences, about an eighth were seen once, and the ten largest hold 22%. Source material: effector memory CD4+ T cells from blood. All receptors derive from a human donor in good health. The CDR3 runs from the conserved cysteine through the conserved F or W. A D gene is named only where the DNA matches it firmly. Clone size is not always given. Where it is, it says once, few, many or a class for expanded clones.

v_gene	j_gene	len	abundance	d_gene	CDR3nt	CDR3aa
TRBV20-1	TRBJ2-3	15	.	.	TGCAGTGCCCCACGGGCTAGTCAGCCGTCCGATACGCAGTATTTT	CSAPRASQPSDTQYF
TRBV16	TRBJ2-7	15	.	.	TGTGCCAGCAGCCCGCCTCAGGGTCTGGAACTCGAGCAGTACTTC	CASSPPQGLELEQYF
TRBV3-1	TRBJ2-7	15	.	.	TGTGCCAGCAGCCAGTTGGCTAGCGTTTCCTACGAGCAGTACTTC	CASSQLASVSYEQYF
TRBV2	TRBJ2-5	13	.	TRBD2	TGTGCCAGCCAAACTAGCGGACAAGAGACCCAGTACTTC	CASQTSGQETQYF
TRBV29-1	TRBJ1-5	14	.	TRBD1	TGCAGCGTTGTAGGAGACAGGGGGCTTGGACCCCAGCATTTT	CSVVGDRGLGPQHF
TRBV6-5	TRBJ2-7	14	medium-sized	.	TGTGCCAGCACCCAAGGACGGTACCCCTACGAGCAGTACTTC	CASTQGRYPYEQYF
TRBV7-2	TRBJ2-7	18	.	TRBD2	TGTGCCAGCAGCTTAGAGGAGAGACTAGCGGGAGTCGGGCGCGAGCAGTACTTC	CASSLEERLAGVGREQYF
TRBV10-3	TRBJ2-1	15	few	.	TGTGCCATCAGTGGGGCACAGGACTCCTACAATGAGCAGTTCTTC	CAISGAQDSYNEQFF
TRBV7-2	TRBJ2-1	15	.	TRBD2	TGTGCCAGCAGCTTAGGAGCGGGAGGCCCCAATGAGCAGTTCTTC	CASSLGAGGPNEQFF
TRBV20-1	TRBJ1-2	12	many	.	TGCAGTGCTCCTGGACAGAAGTATGGCTACACCTTC	CSAPGQKYGYTF
TRBV29-1	TRBJ2-7	16	.	TRBD1	TGCAGCGTTTCGGCCCTACCCGGGACAGACTACTACGAGCAGTACTTC	CSVSALPGTDYYEQYF
TRBV6-2/TRBV6-3	TRBJ2-1	17	few	TRBD2	TGTGCCAGCAGAGGGACTAGCGGGAGGGCCAATTCCCATGAGCAGTTCTTC	CASRGTSGRANSHEQFF
TRBV20-1	TRBJ2-2	14	many	.	TGCAGTGCCTCCCGGCAGGAGTCCACCGGGGAGCTGTTTTTT	CSASRQESTGELFF
TRBV11-2	TRBJ1-1	16	many	TRBD1	TGTGCCAGCAGCTTTGATCGGACAGGTACTATTAGCGGAGCTTTCTTT	CASSFDRTGTISGAFF
TRBV28	TRBJ1-5	14	once	TRBD1	TGTGCCAGCAGTCCACCTCAGGGGGCTCAGCCCCAGCATTTT	CASSPPQGAQPQHF
TRBV28	TRBJ1-4	20	few	TRBD1	TGTGCCAGCAGTTTAGGGATGGAGGGACAGGGGTACATCGGAAGTGAAAAACTGTTTTTT	CASSLGMEGQGYIGSEKLFF
TRBV2	TRBJ2-2	15	many	.	TGTGCCAGCAATCCCCGAGGAATGGCTACCGGGGAGCTGTTTTTT	CASNPRGMATGELFF
TRBV18	TRBJ1-5	13	.	.	TGTGCCAGCTCACCAGGCTCCGACCAGCCCCAGCATTTT	CASSPGSDQPQHF
TRBV7-2	TRBJ1-3	12	few	.	TGTGCCAGCAGCCCGTCCGGAAACACCATATATTTT	CASSPSGNTIYF
TRBV20-1	TRBJ2-3	16	many	TRBD1	TGCAGCGTACCCCCGAGTTCAGGGGGCCGGACAGATACGCAGTATTTT	CSVPPSSGGRTDTQYF
TRBV5-4	TRBJ1-1	14	many	TRBD1	TGTGCCAGCAGCTTCGGACAGGGAAACACTGAAGCTTTCTTT	CASSFGQGNTEAFF
TRBV20-1	TRBJ2-1	16	.	TRBD2	TGCAGTGCTAGAAGACTAGCGAGCCTCTATGGCAATGAGCAGTTCTTC	CSARRLASLYGNEQFF
TRBV28	TRBJ2-7	14	many	TRBD2	TGTGCCAGCAGTGGACTAGCGGGGGTCTACGAGCAGTACTTC	CASSGLAGVYEQYF
TRBV7-9	TRBJ2-3	16	many	.	TGTGCCAGCAGCCCCAGGGGGGGCAAGAGCACAGATACGCAGTATTTT	CASSPRGGKSTDTQYF
TRBV6-2/TRBV6-3	TRBJ1-1	13	.	TRBD1	TGTGCCAGCAGTCGACAGGGAACCACTGAAGCTTTCTTT	CASSRQGTTEAFF
TRBV12-3/TRBV12-4	TRBJ1-1	14	.	.	TGTGCCAGCAGTTTATCGGAACTCTACACTGAAGCTTTCTTT	CASSLSELYTEAFF
TRBV4-2	TRBJ2-7	14	many	.	TGTGCCAGCAGCAAATGGACGGATTCCTACGAGCAGTACTTC	CASSKWTDSYEQYF
TRBV9	TRBJ2-1	15	.	TRBD2	TGTGCCAGCAGCACACTAGCGGGGGAATACAATGAGCAGTTCTTC	CASSTLAGEYNEQFF
TRBV6-2/TRBV6-3	TRBJ1-1	14	many	TRBD1	TGTGCCAGCAGATGGACAGGGGGGAACACTGAAGCTTTCTTT	CASRWTGGNTEAFF
TRBV12-3/TRBV12-4	TRBJ2-6	16	few	.	TGTGCCAGCAGCCCGGGACGGTTCGCTGGGGCCAACGTCCTGACTTTC	CASSPGRFAGANVLTF
TRBV2	TRBJ1-6	14	few	.	TGTGCCAGCAAGGCAGGGTTGTTAAGTTCACCCCTCCACTTT	CASKAGLLSSPLHF
TRBV10-3	TRBJ2-1	12	.	TRBD1	TGTGCCATCAGGGGGACAGGGACTGAGCAGTTCTTC	CAIRGTGTEQFF
TRBV20-1	TRBJ2-7	13	many	.	TGCAGTGCTAGTAGGGGGGTTGCCTACGAGCAGTACTTC	CSASRGVAYEQYF
TRBV6-5	TRBJ2-3	11	many	.	TGTGCCAGCAGTTACGGGGGGCATCCGTATTTT	CASSYGGHPYF
TRBV19	TRBJ2-3	17	.	.	TGTGCCAGTAGTGACCACGGCGCGGGCCCTAGCACAGATACGCAGTATTTT	CASSDHGAGPSTDTQYF
TRBV2	TRBJ1-6	13	.	.	TGTGCCAGCAGTGACAGGGTCGGTTCACCCCTCCACTTT	CASSDRVGSPLHF
TRBV5-1	TRBJ2-3	15	.	TRBD2	TGCGCCAGCAGCTTGGTCGGGAGGGTCACAGATACGCAGTATTTT	CASSLVGRVTDTQYF
TRBV30	TRBJ2-2	15	.	TRBD2	TGTGCCTGGAATGGTCTGGCGGGAGGGACCGGGGAGCTGTTTTTT	CAWNGLAGGTGELFF
TRBV20-1	TRBJ1-2	12	.	.	TGCAGTGCTAGTTTTGGGGGGCAGAGCTACACCTTC	CSASFGGQSYTF
TRBV15	TRBJ2-5	15	.	.	TGTGCCACCAGCGGAGGGACAAGCCGCCAAGAGACCCAGTACTTC	CATSGGTSRQETQYF
TRBV28	TRBJ2-7	11	.	.	TGTGCCAGCAGTCACGCCTACGAGCAGTACTTC	CASSHAYEQYF
TRBV12-3/TRBV12-4	TRBJ2-5	15	many	TRBD1	TGTGCCAGCAGTTTAAGCGCGGGACAGGGTGAGACCCAGTACTTC	CASSLSAGQGETQYF
TRBV7-8	TRBJ2-3	18	few	.	TGTGCCAGCAGCTTCTCGGGTGGGTGGGGCATGAGCACAGATACGCAGTATTTT	CASSFSGGWGMSTDTQYF
TRBV6-5	TRBJ1-2	13	many	.	TGTGCCAGCAGTAAACAGGGATCCTATGGCTACACCTTC	CASSKQGSYGYTF
TRBV5-1	TRBJ2-7	15	medium-sized	TRBD2	TGCGCCAGCAGCCTCGATAGCGGGAGGGCCTCCGAGCAGTACTTC	CASSLDSGRASEQYF